In its sample, the clone carrying this TCR beta chain was seen many times. Antigen: not known. Individual cDNA molecules each carried unique molecular identifiers attached by the library. Original analysis: Sampled TCR counts reached a median of around 89,000 per sample, with values ranging from 23,224 to 690,600. One entry per CDR3 protein, called by TCRdb with MiXCR from the RACE reads. The V and J calls reflect TCRdb's pipeline rather than the authors' work. In the table there are tens of thousands of distinct CDR3 sequences, approximately 6.7% of which are singletons. This entry is derived from a study of human T cells and chemical hapten exposure. General observations from the study: While controls formed fewer of them, expanded TCRs formed significantly more large CDR3 similarity clusters.

V was trimmed by 2 bases and J by 2 bases, leaving 9 bases between them. The germline CDR1 and CDR2 sequences are MNHNY and SVGAGI (reference sequence). The CDR3 totals 14 residues. Time point: pre-sensitization, week 0. The treatment: therapeutic diphenylcyclopropenone sensitization with weekly scalp DPC. Alopecia patients, 18 to 70 years old and DPC-suitable, served as donors. The TCR originated in a woman between 25 and 40 years old with alopecia areata. Some clones in this sample may be carry-over from other donors' samples. V is TRBV6-6 and J is TRBJ2-5; D unclear. The sample consisted of whole blood, taken in connection with sensitization to the hapten diphenylcyclopropenone (DPC). The chain's CDR3 is CASSYPDGQETQYF. CDR3 nucleotide sequence: TGTGCCAGCAGTTACCCGGACGGGCAAGAGACCCAGTACTTC.